Shown below are 27 T cell receptor beta chains from a single sample sequenced in a study of PD-1 blockade in classical Hodgkin lymphoma. Method: immunoSEQ multiplex PCR; TCRdb's copy keeps in-frame clones and lacks some. Counted here are 95,000 to 120,000 clones, roughly nine tenths occurring once; the ten biggest clones make up roughly 21%. Brentuximab vedotin exposure varied among the patients, all of whom had relapsed after autologous stem cell transplantation. The sequencing here drew on peripheral blood mononuclear cells (PBMCs), taken before the second cycle of nivolumab. The receptors stem from a human donor with classical Hodgkin lymphoma.

J is TRBJ1-5 and V is TRBV4-1; unclear D gene. V was trimmed by 1 base and J by 9 bases, leaving 10 bases between them. CDR1 is MGHRA, CDR2 YSYEKL, per germline. The CDR3 covers 13 residues. CDR3 in DNA: TGCGCCAGCAGCCAAGGCCCTGGGAGGCCCCAGCATTTT. Its translation: CASSQGPGRPQHF.

CDR3 nucleotides: TGTGCCAGCAGTGACCGTCGACCAACTAATGAGCAGTTCTTC. Amino acid sequence: CASSDRRPTNEQFF. The chain is built from TRBV25-1 and TRBJ2-1; D is unresolved. This CDR3 spans 14 amino acids. With 3 bases removed from V and 7 bases from J, the gap between germline ends came to 13 bases. CDR1 and CDR2 (germline): MGHDK, SYGVNS.

J is TRBJ2-3 and V is TRBV25-1, with D perhaps given as TRBD1 or TRBD2 (5 bases each). Germline CDR1 and CDR2: MGHDK and SYGVNS. There are 15 residues in the CDR3. V lost 3 bases and J 2 bases, leaving 12 bases between the germline ends. The CDR3 coding sequence is TGTGCCAGCAGTGATAGGGACGGAACCACAGATACGCAGTATTTT. Amino acids: CASSDRDGTTDTQYF. The full variable domain, in which reference TRBV25-1 and TRBJ2-3 provide the parts outside the CDR3, is EADIYQTPRYLVIGTGKKITLECSQTMGHDKMYWYQQDPGMELHLIHYSYGVNSTEKGDLSSESTVSRIRTEHFPLTLESARPSHTSQYLCASSDRDGTTDTQYFGPGTRLTVL.

The chain couples TRBV28 to TRBJ2-7; D possibly uses TRBD1 or TRBD2 (5 bases each). The V gene lost 10 bases and the J gene lost 2 bases, with 12 bases spanning the gap. The CDR3 runs to 12 residues. Germline loops: CDR1 MDHEN, CDR2 SYDVKM. The CDR3: CATGSGPYEQYF. DNA for the CDR3: TGTGCCACCGGGTCGGGGCCCTACGAGCAGTACTTC.

The chain carries TRBV25-1 and TRBJ2-4; 7 bases fit TRBD1. This CDR3 has 13 amino acids. Trimming removed 1 base from V and 12 bases from J; junction bases left unmatched: 6. Germline lookup yields CDR1 MGHDK and CDR2 SYGVNS. CDR3 loop: CASSEWARGTQYF. CDR3 coding DNA: TGTGCCAGCAGTGAATGGGCCAGGGGGACTCAGTACTTC.

The CDR3 sequence: CASSQGAAGGADTQYF. The DNA for the CDR3 is TGTGCCAGCAGCCAAGGGGCAGCGGGAGGGGCAGATACGCAGTATTTT. This chain uses TRBV4-2 with TRBJ2-3, with 10 bases fitting TRBD2. J lost 4 bases, V lost 1 base, and 5 bases had no gene match. CDR1 is LGHNA and CDR2 is YNFKEQ in the germline V gene. The CDR3 loop spans 16 amino acids.

In this sample, this clone turned up once. This chain uses TRBV11-3 with TRBJ2-3, with TRBD1 matching 9 bases. V shed 2 bases and J 5 bases; nucleotides not matched to a gene: 2. There are 14 residues in the CDR3. In germline, CDR1 is SGHNT, CDR2 YENEEA. The CDR3 is CASSLRQGGDTQYF. The CDR3 coding sequence is TGTGCCAGCAGCTTAAGACAGGGGGGAGATACGCAGTATTTT.

The chain carries TRBV6-5 and TRBJ1-4; the match to TRBD1 covers 9 bases. The CDR3 length is 14 residues. Germline CDR1 reads MNHEY; CDR2 reads SVGAGI. After removal of 6 bases from V and 7 bases from J, the junction contained 6 bases not matched to a gene. The CDR3 DNA sequence: TGTGCCAGCAGACGGGACAGGGTGACTGAAAAACTGTTTTTT. Its protein is CASRRDRVTEKLFF.

Notes on this clone: A read error may account for a junction end that differs from germline. This chain links TRBV19 with TRBJ2-4; no firm D call. The length of the CDR3 is 12 residues. Germline-derived CDR1 and CDR2 are LNHDA and SQIVND (reference sequence). The CDR3 spells CASSIGFKAINF. The CDR3, as DNA: TGTGCCAGTAGTATAGGCTTCAAGGCCATTAACTTC.

This clone was seen more than once but under ten times. The chain joins TRBV15 to TRBJ2-7; 8 nucleotides line up with TRBD2. CDR1 and CDR2 from the germline V gene are LNHNV and YYDKDF (reference sequence). This CDR3 region has 16 residues. V was clipped by 0 bases and J by 3 bases; unmatched bases: 7. In DNA, the CDR3 is TGTGCCACCAGCAGAGATCCAGGACTAGCCTACTACGAGCAGTACTTC. It specifies CATSRDPGLAYYEQYF.

This clone turned up a few times. The CDR3 reads CAWSVISDSHFYGYTF. CDR3 DNA: TGTGCCTGGAGTGTAATAAGCGACAGTCATTTCTATGGCTACACCTTC. The gene calls are TRBV30 and TRBJ1-2; D perhaps matches TRBD1 (5 bases). V dropped 0 bases and J dropped 4 bases, with 18 bases sitting between them. Per germline, CDR1 GTSNPN and CDR2 SVGIG (reference sequence). This CDR3 comprises 16 residues.

This chain joins TRBV6-4 and TRBJ2-3, with no clear D. Trimming shortened V by 10 bases and J by 0 bases, and 11 bases separated the two germline ends. The CDR3 sequence is 13 residues long. Per the germline V gene, CDR1 is MRHNA and CDR2 is SNTAGT. CDR3 sequence: CATPLRSTDTQYF. The CDR3 DNA sequence: TGTGCCACCCCACTCAGGAGCACAGATACGCAGTATTTT.

V gene TRBV20-1 combines with J gene TRBJ2-1, with D tentatively TRBD2 (5 bases). Between the trimmed V and J ends, which lost 2 bases and 15 bases, there was a span of 14 bases. CDR3 length equals 11 residues. CDR1 is DFQATT, CDR2 SNEGSKA, per germline (reference sequence). For the CDR3, the DNA is TGCAGTGCTAGAATGGTCGGGGAACTGTTCTTC. Its translation is CSARMVGELFF.

This chain uses TRBV6-1 with TRBJ1-2; a weak D match, TRBD1 (5 bases). Germline V lookup: CDR1 MNHNS, CDR2 SASEGT. The CDR3 extends over 16 amino acids. V was cut by 2 bases and J by 4 bases, with 17 bases left in between. The CDR3 nucleotides read TGTGCCAGCAGTGAAAGGCAGGGTATGGGTTCCTATGGCTACACCTTC. Translating gives CASSERQGMGSYGYTF.

The V and J genes are TRBV2 and TRBJ1-5; TRBD1 matches 9 bases. There are 15 residues in the CDR3. The V gene's germline CDR1 is SNHLY and CDR2 FYNNEI. V lost 4 bases, J lost 4 bases, and 5 bases stayed unmatched. The CDR3 region is CASSVWDRENQPQHF. CDR3 nucleotides: TGTGCCAGCAGTGTTTGGGACAGGGAAAATCAGCCCCAGCATTTT. Drawing the rest from reference TRBV2 and TRBJ1-5, the complete variable domain is EPEVTQTPSHQVTQMGQEVILRCVPISNHLYFYWYRQILGQKVEFLVSFYNNEISEKSEIFDDQFSVERPDGSNFTLKIRSTKLEDSAMYFCASSVWDRENQPQHFGDGTRLSIL.

This chain connects TRBV4-2 to TRBJ2-7; the match to TRBD2 covers 12 bases. Germline CDR1 reads LGHNA; CDR2 reads YNFKEQ. V was pared by 1 base and J by 6 bases, with 4 bases of the junction left unmatched. The CDR3 covers 15 residues. The CDR3 DNA reads as TGTGCCAGCAGCCAAGGGGAACTAGCGGGAGGCGAGCAGTACTTC. This encodes CASSQGELAGGEQYF.

The rearrangement links TRBV10-1 to TRBJ2-2, with D uncertain. V lost 6 bases and J lost 1, with 9 bases in between. CDR1 is WNHNN and CDR2 is SYGVQD in the germline V gene (reference sequence). The CDR3 extends over 14 amino acids. The CDR3 coding sequence is TGCGCCAGCAGAGAGGACGGGAACACCGGGGAGCTGTTTTTT. Protein: CASREDGNTGELFF.

The J gene is TRBJ1-2, the V gene TRBV6-1; a possible D gene is TRBD1 (6 bases). CDR1 and CDR2 from the germline V gene are MNHNS and SASEGT. V was pared by 2 bases and J by 4 bases, with 23 bases between. The CDR3 loop spans 18 amino acids. The CDR3 DNA follows: TGTGCCAGCAGTGAAACATCAGGGGTGGCAGGGATGTTCTATGGCTACACCTTC. Translating it yields CASSETSGVAGMFYGYTF.

This chain connects TRBV5-1 to TRBJ2-3, with 8 bases matching TRBD1. V dropped 4 bases and J dropped 0; count of bases not matched to a gene: 4. This CDR3 comprises 15 residues. CDR1 and CDR2 from the germline V gene are SGHRS and YFSETQ. CDR3 amino acids: CASSVTGASTDTQYF. The CDR3 bases are TGCGCCAGCAGCGTGACAGGGGCTAGCACAGATACGCAGTATTTT.

Concerning this clone itself: Other DNA sequences in this specimen translate into the identical CDR3. The V call is TRBV27, the J call TRBJ2-7; D uncertain. Trimming pared 3 bases from V and 4 bases from J, leaving 4 bases between. CDR1 and CDR2 from the germline V gene are MNHEY and SMNVEV (reference sequence). The CDR3 has 11 residues. The CDR3 DNA is TGTGCCAGCAGTTTCGGGTACGAGCAGTACTTC. Translation gives CASSFGYEQYF.

The chain combines TRBV5-4 with TRBJ1-2; maybe TRBD1 (5 bases). The V gene's germline CDR1 is SGHNT and CDR2 YYREEE (reference sequence). V was cut by 0 bases and J by 7 bases, with 19 bases left in between. The length of the CDR3 is 16 residues. The CDR3 reads CASSLAGGRVVGGYTF. The CDR3 DNA is TGTGCCAGCAGCTTGGCCGGGGGTCGGGTTGTGGGTGGCTACACCTTC.

The CDR3 sequence is CASTPMHSNYGYTF. The CDR3 nucleotides read TGTGCCAGTACCCCTATGCATTCTAACTATGGCTACACCTTC. V gene TRBV19 combines with J gene TRBJ1-2; D call uncertain. Germline V gives CDR1 LNHDA, CDR2 SQIVND (reference sequence). Trimming shortened V by 7 bases and J by 0 bases, and 12 bases separated the two germline ends. The length of the CDR3 is 14 residues.

The chain joins TRBV2 to TRBJ1-2, with D maybe TRBD1 (5 bases). The CDR3 runs to 14 residues. The V end was cut by 6 bases, the J end by 8 bases, with 19 bases between. CDR1 SNHLY and CDR2 FYNNEI come from the germline V gene. The CDR3 DNA is TGTGCCAGCAGATCGCATCGAGGGGAGGAGGGCTACACCTTC. As protein: CASRSHRGEEGYTF.

The chain links TRBV6-1 to TRBJ1-2; weak D call: TRBD1 (6 bases). V gave up 2 bases and J gave up 8 bases, with 12 bases separating them. Germline V gives CDR1 MNHNS, CDR2 SASEGT. The CDR3 consists of 13 residues. Here the CDR3 reads CASSEKGVGGYTF. DNA for the CDR3: TGTGCCAGCAGTGAAAAGGGGGTGGGAGGCTACACCTTC.

The chain combines TRBV30 with TRBJ2-5, with a possible D match to TRBD1 (6 bases). Trimming stripped 1 base from V and 1 base from J, with 13 bases between. The CDR3 is 15 residues long. CDR1 and CDR2 from the germline V gene are GTSNPN and SVGIG (reference sequence). The CDR3 DNA is TGTGCCTGGAGTGAAGGACAGTCCACCCAAGAGACCCAGTACTTC. Protein sequence: CAWSEGQSTQETQYF.

The chain joins TRBV5-5 to TRBJ2-2; D not resolved. V was cut by 1 base and J by 7 bases, with 8 bases left in between. This CDR3 region has 13 residues. CDR1 and CDR2 from the germline V gene are SGHKS and YYEKEE (reference sequence). CDR3 loop: CASSLYENGELFF. The CDR3 bases are TGTGCCAGCAGCTTGTATGAGAACGGGGAGCTGTTTTTT.

This chain uses TRBV6-5 with TRBJ1-1; D not certain. Trimming removed 0 bases from V and 1 base from J, with 9 bases in between. The CDR3 has 15 amino acids. CDR1 is MNHEY and CDR2 is SVGAGI in the germline V gene. The CDR3 spells CASSYSIIGNTEAFF. The CDR3 region has the DNA TGTGCCAGCAGTTACTCGATTATAGGGAACACTGAAGCTTTCTTT.